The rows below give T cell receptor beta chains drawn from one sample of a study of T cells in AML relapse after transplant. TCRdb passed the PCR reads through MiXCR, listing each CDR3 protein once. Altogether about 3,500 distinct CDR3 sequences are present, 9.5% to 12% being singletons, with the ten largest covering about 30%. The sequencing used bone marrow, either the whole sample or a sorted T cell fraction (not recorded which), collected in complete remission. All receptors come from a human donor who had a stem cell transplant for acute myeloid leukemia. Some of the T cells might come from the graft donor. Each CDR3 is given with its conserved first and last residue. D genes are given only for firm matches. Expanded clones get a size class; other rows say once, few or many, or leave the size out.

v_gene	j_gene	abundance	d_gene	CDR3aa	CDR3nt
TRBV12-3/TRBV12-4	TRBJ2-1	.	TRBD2	CASSFGWLAGAHNEQFF	TGTGCCAGCAGTTTTGGGTGGCTAGCGGGGGCCCACAATGAGCAGTTCTTC
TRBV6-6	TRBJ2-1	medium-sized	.	CASSYVGFSYNEQFF	TGTGCCAGCAGTTACGTCGGGTTTTCCTACAATGAGCAGTTCTTC
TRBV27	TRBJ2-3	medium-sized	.	CASSLVRPGTQYF	TGTGCCAGCAGCCTAGTGAGGCCAGGTACGCAGTATTTT
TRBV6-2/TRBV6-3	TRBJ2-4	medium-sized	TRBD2	CASSSSGGLFIQYF	TGTGCCAGCAGTTCCAGCGGGGGGTTGTTCATTCAGTACTTC
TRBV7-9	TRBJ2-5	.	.	CASSSADGKGETQYF	TGTGCCAGCAGCTCCGCTGATGGAAAGGGAGAGACCCAGTACTTC
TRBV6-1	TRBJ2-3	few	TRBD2	CASSEQRGVDTQYF	TGTGCCAGCAGTGAACAGCGGGGGGTAGATACGCAGTATTTT
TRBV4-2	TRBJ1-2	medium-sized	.	CASSQDLEGKGYTF	TGTGCCAGCAGCCAAGATTTGGAAGGGAAAGGCTACACCTTC
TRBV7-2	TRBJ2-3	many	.	CASSPSLPPDTQYF	TGTGCCAGCAGCCCCAGCCTCCCCCCAGATACGCAGTATTTT
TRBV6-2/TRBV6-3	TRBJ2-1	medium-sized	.	CASSYRPPVAEQFF	TGTGCCAGCAGTTACCGACCCCCGGTAGCTGAGCAGTTCTTC
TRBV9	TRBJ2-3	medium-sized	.	CASSVVGTDTQYF	TGTGCCAGCAGCGTAGTTGGAACAGATACGCAGTATTTT
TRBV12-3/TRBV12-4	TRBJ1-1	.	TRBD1	CASRRTGGRTEAFF	TGTGCCAGCAGAAGGACAGGGGGCCGCACTGAAGCTTTCTTT
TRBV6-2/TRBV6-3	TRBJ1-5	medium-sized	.	CASSYRERYSNQPQHF	TGTGCCAGCAGTTACCGCGAGAGATATAGCAATCAGCCCCAGCATTTT
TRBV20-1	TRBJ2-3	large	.	CSARDLDLNTQYF	TGCAGTGCTAGAGATTTGGACCTCAATACGCAGTATTTT
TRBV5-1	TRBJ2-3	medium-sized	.	CASRKDSNTDTQYF	TGCGCCAGCAGAAAGGACAGTAACACAGATACGCAGTATTTT
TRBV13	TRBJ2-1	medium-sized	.	CASSLGIEGDEQFF	TGTGCCAGCAGCTTAGGCATCGAGGGGGATGAGCAGTTCTTC
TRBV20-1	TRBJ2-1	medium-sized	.	CSARELAGDTGEQFF	TGCAGTGCTAGAGAACTCGCGGGGGACACTGGGGAGCAGTTCTTC
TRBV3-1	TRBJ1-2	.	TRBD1	CASSRDSLYGYTF	TGTGCCAGCAGCCGGGACAGTCTCTATGGCTACACCTTC
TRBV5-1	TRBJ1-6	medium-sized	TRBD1	CASSLTGDSYNSPLHF	TGCGCCAGCAGCTTGACAGGGGACTCCTATAATTCACCCCTCCACTTT
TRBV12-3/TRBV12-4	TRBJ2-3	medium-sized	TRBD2	CASSLGGGGPRSTDTQYF	TGTGCCAGCAGTTTAGGCGGGGGAGGACCTCGTTCCACAGATACGCAGTATTTT
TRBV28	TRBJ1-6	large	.	CASSLGSPLHF	TGTGCCAGCAGTTTGGGTTCACCCCTCCACTTT
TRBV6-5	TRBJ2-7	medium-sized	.	CASSYSTGGAYEQYF	TGTGCCAGCAGTTACTCCACGGGGGGCGCGTACGAGCAGTACTTC
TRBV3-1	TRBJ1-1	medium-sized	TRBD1	CASSWPGQGHTEAFF	TGTGCCAGCAGCTGGCCGGGACAGGGCCACACTGAAGCTTTCTTT
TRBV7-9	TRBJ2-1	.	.	CASSLAVTHEQFF	TGTGCCAGCAGCTTAGCGGTCACCCATGAGCAGTTCTTC
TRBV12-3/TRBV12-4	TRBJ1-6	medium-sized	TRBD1	CASSLNRGNSPLHF	TGTGCCAGCAGTCTCAACAGGGGTAATTCACCCCTCCACTTT
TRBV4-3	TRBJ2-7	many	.	CASSQAHSRVYEQYF	TGCGCCAGCAGCCAAGCCCATTCCAGGGTCTACGAGCAGTACTTC
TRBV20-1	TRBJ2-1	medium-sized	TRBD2	CSARGLADYNEQFF	TGCAGTGCTAGGGGACTAGCGGACTACAATGAGCAGTTCTTC
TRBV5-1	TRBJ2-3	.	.	CASSSGNTDTQYF	TGCGCCAGCAGCTCGGGGAACACAGATACGCAGTATTTT
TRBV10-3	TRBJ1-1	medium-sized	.	CAINQGKGTEAFF	TGTGCCATCAATCAGGGGAAGGGCACTGAAGCTTTCTTT
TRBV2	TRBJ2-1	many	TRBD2	CASSVLAGGRNEQFF	TGTGCCAGCAGCGTACTAGCGGGGGGGCGAAATGAGCAGTTCTTC
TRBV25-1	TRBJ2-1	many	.	CASGGSKGFEQFF	TGTGCCAGCGGAGGTAGTAAGGGGTTTGAGCAGTTCTTC
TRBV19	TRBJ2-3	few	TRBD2	CASSVRTSGFTDTQYF	TGTGCCAGTAGTGTCCGGACTAGCGGATTCACAGATACGCAGTATTTT
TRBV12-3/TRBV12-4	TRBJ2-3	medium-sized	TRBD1	CASRSDRGRTDTQYF	TGTGCCAGCAGAAGCGACAGGGGGCGGACAGATACGCAGTATTTT